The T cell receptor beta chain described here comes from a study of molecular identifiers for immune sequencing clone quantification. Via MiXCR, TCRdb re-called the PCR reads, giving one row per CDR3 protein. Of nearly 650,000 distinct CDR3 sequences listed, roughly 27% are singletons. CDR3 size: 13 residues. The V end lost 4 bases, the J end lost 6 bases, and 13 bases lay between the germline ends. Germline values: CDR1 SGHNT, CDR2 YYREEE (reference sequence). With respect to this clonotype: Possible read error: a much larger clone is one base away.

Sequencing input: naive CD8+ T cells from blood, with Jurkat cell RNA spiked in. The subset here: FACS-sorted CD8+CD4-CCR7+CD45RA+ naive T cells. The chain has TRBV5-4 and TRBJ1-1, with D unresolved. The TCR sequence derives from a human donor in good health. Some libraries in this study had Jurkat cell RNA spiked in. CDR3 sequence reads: CASSRTGLPEAFF. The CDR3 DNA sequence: TGTGCCAGCAGCAGGACGGGCCTCCCTGAAGCTTTCTTT.